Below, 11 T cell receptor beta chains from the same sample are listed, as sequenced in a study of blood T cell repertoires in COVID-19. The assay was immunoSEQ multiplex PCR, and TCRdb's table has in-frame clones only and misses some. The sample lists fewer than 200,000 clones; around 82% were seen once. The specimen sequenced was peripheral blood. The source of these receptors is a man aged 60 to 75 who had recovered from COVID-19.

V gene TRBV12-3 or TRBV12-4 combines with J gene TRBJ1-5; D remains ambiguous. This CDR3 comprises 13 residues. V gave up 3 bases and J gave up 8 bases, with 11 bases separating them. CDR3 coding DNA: TGTGCCAGCAGTTTCGACGGGTTAAAGCCCCAGCATTTT. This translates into CASSFDGLKPQHF.

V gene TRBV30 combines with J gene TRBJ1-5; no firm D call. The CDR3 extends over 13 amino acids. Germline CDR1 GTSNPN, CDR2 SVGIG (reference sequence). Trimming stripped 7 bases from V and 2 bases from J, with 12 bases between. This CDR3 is CAFDKGGNQPQHF. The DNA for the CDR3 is TGTGCCTTCGATAAGGGAGGCAATCAGCCCCAGCATTTT.

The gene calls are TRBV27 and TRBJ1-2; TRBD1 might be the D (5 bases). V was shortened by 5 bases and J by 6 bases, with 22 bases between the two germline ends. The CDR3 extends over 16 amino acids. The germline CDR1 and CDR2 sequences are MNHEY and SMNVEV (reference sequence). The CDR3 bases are TGTGCCAGCAGTCCGGGGGGGGGACCTCAGGTGCATGGCTACACCTTC. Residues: CASSPGGGPQVHGYTF.

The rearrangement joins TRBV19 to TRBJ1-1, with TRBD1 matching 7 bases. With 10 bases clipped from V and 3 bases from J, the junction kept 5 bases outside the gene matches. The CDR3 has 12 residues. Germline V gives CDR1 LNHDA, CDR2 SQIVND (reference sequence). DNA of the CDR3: TGTGCCACCCACAGGGGAGACACTGAAGCTTTCTTT. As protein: CATHRGDTEAFF.

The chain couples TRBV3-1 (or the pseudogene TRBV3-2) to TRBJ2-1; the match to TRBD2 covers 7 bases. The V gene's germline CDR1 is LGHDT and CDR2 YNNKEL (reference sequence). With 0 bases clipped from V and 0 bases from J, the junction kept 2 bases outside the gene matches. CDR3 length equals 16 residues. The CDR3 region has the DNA TGTGCCAGCAGCCAAGATACGGGGGGCTCCTACAATGAGCAGTTCTTC. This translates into CASSQDTGGSYNEQFF.

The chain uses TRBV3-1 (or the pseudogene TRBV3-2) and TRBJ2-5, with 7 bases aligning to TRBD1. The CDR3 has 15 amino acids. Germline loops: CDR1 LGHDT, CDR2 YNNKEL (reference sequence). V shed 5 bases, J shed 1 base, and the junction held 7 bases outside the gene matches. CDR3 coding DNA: TGTGCCAGCAGCTCCCGGGACAGTAGCCAAGAGACCCAGTACTTC. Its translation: CASSSRDSSQETQYF.

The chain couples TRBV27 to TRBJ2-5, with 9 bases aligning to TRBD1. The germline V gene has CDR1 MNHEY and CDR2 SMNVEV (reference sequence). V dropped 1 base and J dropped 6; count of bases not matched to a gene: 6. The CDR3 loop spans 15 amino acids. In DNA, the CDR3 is TGTGCCAGCAGTTTATGGGGACAGGGTGGAAAGACCCAGTACTTC. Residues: CASSLWGQGGKTQYF.

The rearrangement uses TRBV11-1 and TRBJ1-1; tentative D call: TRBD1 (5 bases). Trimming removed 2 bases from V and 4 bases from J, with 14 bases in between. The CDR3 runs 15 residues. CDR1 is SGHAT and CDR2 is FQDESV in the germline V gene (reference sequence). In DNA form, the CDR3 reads TGTGCCAGCAGCTTAAACCTACAGGATGGCACTGAAGCTTTCTTT. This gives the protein CASSLNLQDGTEAFF.

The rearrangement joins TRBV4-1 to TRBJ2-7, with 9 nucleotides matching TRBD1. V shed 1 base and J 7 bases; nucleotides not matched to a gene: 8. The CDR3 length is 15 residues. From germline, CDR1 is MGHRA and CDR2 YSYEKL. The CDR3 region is CASSQADRGPNEQYF. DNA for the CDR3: TGCGCCAGCAGCCAAGCGGACAGGGGACCAAATGAGCAGTACTTC.

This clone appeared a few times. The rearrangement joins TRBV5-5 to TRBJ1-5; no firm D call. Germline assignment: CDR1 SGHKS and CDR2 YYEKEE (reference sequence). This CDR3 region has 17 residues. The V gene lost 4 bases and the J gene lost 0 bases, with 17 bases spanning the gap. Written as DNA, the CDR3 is TGTGCCAGCAGCGCCTCTACCGGGAGCTATAGCAATCAGCCCCAGCATTTT. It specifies CASSASTGSYSNQPQHF.

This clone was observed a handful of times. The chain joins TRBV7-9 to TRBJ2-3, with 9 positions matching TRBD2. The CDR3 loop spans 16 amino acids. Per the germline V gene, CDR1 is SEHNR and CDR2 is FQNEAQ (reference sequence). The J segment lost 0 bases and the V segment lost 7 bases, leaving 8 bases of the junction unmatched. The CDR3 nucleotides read TGTGCCAGCACCCGGGGACTAGCCCCTAGCACAGATACGCAGTATTTT. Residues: CASTRGLAPSTDTQYF.